This passage covers 24 T cell receptor beta chains from one sample sequenced in a study of blood T cell repertoires in COVID-19. Method: immunoSEQ multiplex PCR; TCRdb's copy keeps in-frame clones and lacks some. Of 200,000 or so clones detected, 88% appear once; the ten largest clones hold 2.5% to 3.5%. The sequencing sample was made of peripheral blood. The source of these receptors is a woman aged 55 to 70 with acute or convalescent COVID-19.

This chain joins TRBV7-9 and TRBJ2-7; 7 nucleotides agree with TRBD2. V was pared by 1 base and J by 2 bases, with 11 bases of the junction left unmatched. Germline-derived CDR1 and CDR2 are SEHNR and FQNEAQ (reference sequence). The CDR3 is 17 amino acids. The CDR3 region is CASSLDSLAAGAYEQYF. The CDR3 DNA reads as TGTGCCAGCAGCTTAGATTCATTAGCGGCGGGAGCCTACGAGCAGTACTTC.

V gene TRBV6-4 combines with J gene TRBJ2-5; the D gene is possibly TRBD2 (5 bases). Trimming cost V 5 bases and J 3 bases, with 10 bases left between them. CDR1 MRHNA and CDR2 SNTAGT come from the germline V gene. The CDR3 sequence is 13 residues long. The CDR3 DNA reads as TGTGCCAGCAGTCCGGACTTAAAAGAGACCCAGTACTTC. It yields the protein CASSPDLKETQYF.

The chain has TRBV4-1 and TRBJ1-2; 7 bases line up with TRBD1. This CDR3 spans 14 amino acids. Looked up from germline, CDR1 is MGHRA and CDR2 is YSYEKL. V was pared by 1 base and J by 4 bases, with 3 bases of the junction left unmatched. Here the CDR3 DNA reads TGCGCCAGCAGCCAAGCAGGGGGAAGCTATGGCTACACCTTC. It codes for CASSQAGGSYGYTF.

This chain connects TRBV30 to TRBJ2-7; TRBD1 aligns across 8 bases. V was clipped by 2 bases and J by 4 bases; unmatched bases: 13. The CDR3 is made up of 16 amino acids. The germline gives CDR1 GTSNPN, CDR2 SVGIG (reference sequence). In DNA form, the CDR3 reads TGTGCCTGGAGTCGGTCTACTACCAGGGGGCGGTACGAGCAGTACTTC. Translation: CAWSRSTTRGRYEQYF.

The chain links TRBV15 to TRBJ1-6; D remains unclear. Deletions cut 3 bases from V and 2 bases from J, with 8 bases between. The length of the CDR3 is 15 residues. Germline V gives CDR1 LNHNV, CDR2 YYDKDF (reference sequence). The CDR3 reads CATSSRSPYNSPLHF. The DNA for the CDR3 is TGTGCCACCAGCAGCCGTAGCCCCTATAATTCACCCCTCCACTTT.

V usage is TRBV3-1 (or the pseudogene TRBV3-2) and J usage is TRBJ1-1; no reliable D call. Trimming took off 4 bases at V and 6 bases at J, with 6 bases between the two ends. This CDR3 comprises 11 residues. The germline gives CDR1 LGHDT, CDR2 YNNKEL (reference sequence). Here the CDR3 reads CASSRASEAFF. CDR3 nucleotides: TGTGCCAGCAGCCGCGCTTCTGAAGCTTTCTTT.

This clone came up once. This chain links TRBV28 with TRBJ1-1; TRBD1 might be the D (6 bases). CDR1 is MDHEN, CDR2 SYDVKM, per germline. The germline V and J ends were trimmed by 6 bases and 1 base, with 15 bases remaining between them. The CDR3 is 15 amino acids. The CDR3 DNA is TGTGCCAGCAGGGAACCGGGACAACCGAACACTGAAGCTTTCTTT. It specifies CASREPGQPNTEAFF.

The chain is built from TRBV30 and TRBJ1-2, with TRBD1 identical over 7 bases. The germline gives CDR1 GTSNPN, CDR2 SVGIG (reference sequence). The CDR3 spans 14 residues. The V gene end was trimmed by 4 bases and the J gene end by 0 bases; junction bases not matched to a gene: 5. The CDR3 protein is CAWNLDRANYGYTF. In nucleotides, the CDR3 is TGTGCCTGGAATTTAGACAGGGCTAACTATGGCTACACCTTC.

The J gene is TRBJ1-4, the V gene TRBV5-1, with D maybe TRBD1 (5 bases). Trimming pared 4 bases from V and 5 bases from J, leaving 12 bases between. Germline V lookup: CDR1 SGHRS, CDR2 YFSETQ. The CDR3 length is 14 residues. CDR3 amino acids: CASSLDTQNEKLFF. The CDR3 nucleotides are TGCGCCAGCAGCCTGGACACACAAAATGAAAAACTGTTTTTT.

This sequence joins TRBV29-1 and TRBJ2-3; 10 nucleotides match TRBD2. The CDR3 totals 13 residues. V lost 7 bases, J lost 1 base, and 2 bases stayed unmatched. Per germline, CDR1 SQVTM and CDR2 ANQGSEA. The CDR3: CSAGTSGTDTQYF. The CDR3, as DNA: TGCAGCGCAGGGACTAGCGGCACAGATACGCAGTATTTT.

The chain employs TRBV5-5 and TRBJ1-2; D not resolved. Deletions cut 0 bases from V and 8 bases from J, with 11 bases between. CDR1 is SGHKS and CDR2 is YYEKEE in the germline V gene (reference sequence). The CDR3 has 13 residues. Written as DNA, the CDR3 is TGTGCCAGCAGCTTGGTAGTCGGGAAGGGCTACACCTTC. Encoded protein: CASSLVVGKGYTF.

The V gene is TRBV6-1, the J gene TRBJ2-7; 7 nucleotides align to TRBD2. The V gene end was trimmed by 1 base and the J gene end by 2 bases; junction bases not matched to a gene: 5. The CDR3 is 15 residues long. Per germline, CDR1 MNHNS and CDR2 SASEGT. CDR3 DNA sequence: TGTGCCAGCAGTGAAGAGGGGACTACCACCTACGAGCAGTACTTC. This sequence encodes CASSEEGTTTYEQYF.

This clone was picked up one time. The chain carries TRBV29-1 and TRBJ2-1, with D perhaps matching TRBD1 (5 bases). This CDR3 spans 12 amino acids. Germline values: CDR1 SQVTM, CDR2 ANQGSEA. V lost 3 bases, J lost 6 bases, and 9 bases lay in between. DNA for the CDR3: TGCAGCGTTGATAAGGGGTCCAATGAGCAGTTCTTC. Amino acids: CSVDKGSNEQFF.

This clone has only one observation. The J gene is TRBJ2-7, the V gene TRBV5-6; 10 bases map to TRBD1. V dropped 5 bases and J dropped 6; count of bases not matched to a gene: 8. Germline V lookup: CDR1 SGHDT, CDR2 YYEEEE. The CDR3 has 14 residues. CDR3 nucleotide sequence: TGTGCCAGCAGTTTCGGGACAGGGGAACGCGAGCAGTACTTC. Amino acid sequence: CASSFGTGEREQYF.

This chain uses TRBV28 with TRBJ1-1; 7 positions match TRBD1. The CDR3 is 13 residues long. Germline V CDR1 and CDR2: MDHEN, SYDVKM. The V gene end was trimmed by 6 bases and the J gene end by 6 bases; junction bases not matched to a gene: 7. The CDR3 protein is CASSRGSSPEAFF. The CDR3 nucleotides read TGTGCCAGCAGCAGGGGGAGTAGTCCTGAAGCTTTCTTT.

The table lists this clone with a count of one. The rearrangement joins TRBV18 to TRBJ2-7; tentative D call: TRBD1 (6 bases). Trimming stripped 4 bases from V and 7 bases from J, with 14 bases between. CDR1 is KGHSH, CDR2 LQKENI, per germline. The length of the CDR3 is 13 residues. The CDR3 is CASSLAGEGEQYF. The CDR3 DNA sequence: TGTGCCAGCTCACTCGCAGGGGAAGGGGAGCAGTACTTC.

The gene calls are TRBV2 and TRBJ2-5, with TRBD1 matching over 7 bases. The ends lost 4 bases at V and 2 bases at J; junction bases unmatched: 4. This CDR3 is 14 amino acids long. Germline V lookup: CDR1 SNHLY, CDR2 FYNNEI. The CDR3 nucleotides read TGTGCCAGCAGTGTTCGACAGGGACAAGAGACCCAGTACTTC. It yields the protein CASSVRQGQETQYF.

V gene TRBV7-8 combines with J gene TRBJ1-1; a weak D match, TRBD1 (5 bases). The CDR3 runs 13 residues. The germline V gene encodes CDR1 SGHVS and CDR2 FQNEAQ. The ends were cut back, 5 bases at V and 6 bases at J, with 13 bases in the middle. CDR3 residues: CASSIQGKSEAFF. In DNA form, the CDR3 reads TGTGCCAGCAGCATTCAGGGCAAGTCTGAAGCTTTCTTT.

This chain uses TRBV9 with TRBJ2-3, with TRBD2 identical over 12 bases. In germline, CDR1 is SGDLS, CDR2 YYNGEE. J gave up 0 bases and V 3 bases, and 2 bases lay outside the gene matches. This CDR3 has 16 amino acids. The CDR3 loop reads CASSDGLAGSTDTQYF. The CDR3 nucleotides are TGTGCCAGCAGCGACGGACTAGCGGGAAGCACAGATACGCAGTATTTT.

This clone was picked up a small number of times. The chain carries TRBV11-1 and TRBJ1-3; D uncertain. V was cut by 2 bases and J by 2 bases, with 10 bases left in between. Germline values: CDR1 SGHAT, CDR2 FQDESV (reference sequence). The CDR3 extends over 15 amino acids. The CDR3 loop reads CASSLLGETGNTIYF. CDR3 coding DNA: TGTGCCAGCAGCTTACTGGGAGAAACTGGAAACACCATATATTTT. Full variable domain (remainder filled in from reference TRBV11-1 and TRBJ1-3): EAEVAQSPRYKITEKSQAVAFWCDPISGHATLYWYRQILGQGPELLVQFQDESVVDDSQLPKDRFSAERLKGVDSTLKIQPAELGDSAMYLCASSLLGETGNTIYFGEGSWLTVV.

This chain connects TRBV7-6 to TRBJ2-7; perhaps TRBD2 as D (5 bases). This CDR3 spans 14 amino acids. V lost 1 base and J 3 bases, leaving 10 bases between the germline ends. Per germline, CDR1 SGHVS and CDR2 FNYEAQ. CDR3 in amino acids: CASSLGGYGYEQYF. CDR3 bases: TGTGCCAGCAGCTTAGGAGGGTACGGCTACGAGCAGTACTTC.

The V call is TRBV10-1, the J call TRBJ2-7, with D hard to call. Germline CDR1 WNHNN, CDR2 SYGVQD (reference sequence). The CDR3 runs 10 residues. The V gene lost 7 bases and the J gene lost 6 bases, with 7 bases spanning the gap. CDR3 sequence (DNA): TGCGCCAGCACCCCGGGCGAGCAGTACTTC. It specifies CASTPGEQYF.

Written as DNA, the CDR3 is TGTGCCATCAGTGGTTCAGGGAATGGCTACACCTTC. It is translated as CAISGSGNGYTF. The V gene is TRBV10-3, the J gene TRBJ1-2, with TRBD1 as a possible D gene (5 bases). The CDR3 extends over 12 amino acids. Trimming took off 4 bases at V and 6 bases at J, with 9 bases between the two ends. Germline values: CDR1 ENHRY, CDR2 SYGVKD.

The rearrangement links TRBV6-5 to TRBJ2-3; no firm D call. Per germline, CDR1 MNHEY and CDR2 SVGAGI. Trimming shortened V by 0 bases and J by 4 bases, and 14 bases separated the two germline ends. The length of the CDR3 is 16 residues. The CDR3 DNA is TGTGCCAGCAGTTACTCGTCTGCTAGTATGTCAGATACGCAGTATTTT. Translated: CASSYSSASMSDTQYF.